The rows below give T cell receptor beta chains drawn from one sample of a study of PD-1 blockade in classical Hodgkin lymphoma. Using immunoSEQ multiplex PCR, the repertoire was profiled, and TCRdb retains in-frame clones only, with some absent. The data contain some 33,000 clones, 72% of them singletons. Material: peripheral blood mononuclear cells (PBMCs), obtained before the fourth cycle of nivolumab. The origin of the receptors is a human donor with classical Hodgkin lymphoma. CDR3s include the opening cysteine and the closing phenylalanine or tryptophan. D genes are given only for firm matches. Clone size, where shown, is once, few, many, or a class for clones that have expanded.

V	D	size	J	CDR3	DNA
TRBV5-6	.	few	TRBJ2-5	CASSLKLQETQYF	TGTGCCAGCAGCTTGAAGCTCCAAGAGACCCAGTACTTC
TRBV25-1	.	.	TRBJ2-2	CASSESMPVSEELFF	TGTGCCAGCAGTGAATCAATGCCGGTTTCCGAGGAGCTGTTTTTT
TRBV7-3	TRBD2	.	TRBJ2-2	CASSLTGTSGTGGELFF	TGTGCCAGCAGCTTAACGGGGACTAGCGGGACCGGCGGGGAGCTGTTTTTT
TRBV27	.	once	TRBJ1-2	CASSFIPGSGNGYTF	TGTGCCAGCAGTTTTATCCCAGGGAGCGGTAATGGCTACACCTTC
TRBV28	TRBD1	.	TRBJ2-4	CASRRGQGITKNIQYF	TGTGCCAGCAGAAGAGGACAGGGGATTACCAAAAACATTCAGTACTTC
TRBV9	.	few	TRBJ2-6	CASSPRSGANVLTF	TGTGCCAGCAGCCCACGCTCTGGGGCCAACGTCCTGACTTTC
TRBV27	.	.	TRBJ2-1	CASSLSQGYSYNEQFF	TGTGCCAGCAGTCTCTCACAAGGGTACTCCTACAATGAGCAGTTCTTC
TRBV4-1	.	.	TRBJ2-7	CASSQLFGQYEQYF	TGCGCCAGCAGCCAACTATTCGGACAGTACGAGCAGTACTTC
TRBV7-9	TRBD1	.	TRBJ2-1	CASSLRTGVGEQFF	TGTGCCAGCAGCTTACGTACAGGGGTGGGTGAGCAGTTCTTC
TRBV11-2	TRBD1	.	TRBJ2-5	CASSFTDRVTETQYF	TGTGCCAGCAGCTTTACCGACAGGGTAACAGAGACCCAGTACTTC
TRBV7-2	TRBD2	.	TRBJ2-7	CASSSPRGVEQYF	TGTGCCAGCAGCTCTCCCCGGGGGGTCGAGCAGTACTTC
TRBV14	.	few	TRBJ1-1	CASSQIRGVEAFF	TGTGCCAGCAGCCAAATACGGGGAGTCGAAGCTTTCTTT
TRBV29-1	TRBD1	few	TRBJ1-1	CSVTTGEKTEAFF	TGCAGCGTTACAACAGGGGAAAAGACTGAAGCTTTCTTT
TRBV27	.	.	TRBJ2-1	CASSISGLYNEQFF	TGTGCCAGCAGTATAAGCGGGCTCTACAATGAGCAGTTCTTC
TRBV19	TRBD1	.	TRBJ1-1	CASSIPGGKAFF	TGTGCCAGTAGTATCCCAGGGGGCAAAGCTTTCTTT
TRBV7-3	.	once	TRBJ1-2	CASSPDNSGARGYTF	TGTGCCAGCAGCCCGGACAATTCTGGCGCGCGGGGCTACACCTTC
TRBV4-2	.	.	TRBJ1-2	CASSPRAGDGYTF	TGTGCCAGCAGTCCGCGCGCAGGGGATGGCTACACCTTC
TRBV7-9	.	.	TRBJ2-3	CASSSRSGPSTDTQYF	TGTGCCAGCAGCTCCCGGTCGGGGCCTAGCACAGATACGCAGTATTTT
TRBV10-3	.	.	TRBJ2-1	CAISDYGTSTGEQFF	TGTGCCATCAGTGATTACGGGACTTCCACCGGGGAGCAGTTCTTC
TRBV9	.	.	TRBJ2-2	CASRSTANTGELFF	TGTGCCAGCCGGTCGACAGCGAACACCGGGGAGCTGTTTTTT
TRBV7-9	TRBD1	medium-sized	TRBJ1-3	CASRGPETGDSGNTIYF	TGTGCCAGCAGGGGACCCGAGACAGGGGACTCTGGAAACACCATATATTTT
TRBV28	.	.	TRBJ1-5	CASSLMGPSYQPQHF	TGTGCCAGCAGTTTAATGGGGCCCTCGTATCAGCCCCAGCATTTT
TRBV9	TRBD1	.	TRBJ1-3	CASSVGPGQVVGNTIYF	TGTGCCAGCAGCGTAGGTCCGGGACAGGTGGTGGGCAACACCATATATTTT
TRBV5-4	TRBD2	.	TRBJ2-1	CASSLSTSGRNEQFF	TGTGCCAGCAGCTTGAGTACTAGCGGGAGAAATGAGCAGTTCTTC
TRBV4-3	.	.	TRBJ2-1	CASSQASENEQFF	TGCGCCAGCAGCCAAGCGTCAGAAAATGAGCAGTTCTTC
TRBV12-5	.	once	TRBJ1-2	CASGLGQASLDYGYTF	TGTGCTAGTGGTTTGGGACAGGCATCCCTCGACTATGGCTACACCTTC
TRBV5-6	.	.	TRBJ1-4	CASSLGPGGEKLFF	TGTGCCAGCAGCTTGGGGCCGGGAGGCGAAAAACTGTTTTTT
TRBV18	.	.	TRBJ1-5	CASSPGTGERGNQPQHF	TGTGCCAGCTCACCCGGGACGGGGGAGAGAGGCAATCAGCCCCAGCATTTT
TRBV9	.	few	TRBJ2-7	CASSVGGGGYEQYF	TGTGCCAGCAGCGTAGGAGGGGGAGGCTACGAGCAGTACTTC
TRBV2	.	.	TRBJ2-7	CATSGRWGEQYF	TGTGCCACCTCGGGACGATGGGGTGAGCAGTACTTC
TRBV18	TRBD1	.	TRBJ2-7	CASSPQGQGAYEQYF	TGTGCCAGCTCACCCCAGGGACAGGGGGCATACGAGCAGTACTTC
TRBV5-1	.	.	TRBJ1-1	CASSLEGIPNTEAFF	TGCGCCAGCAGCTTGGAAGGGATCCCTAACACTGAAGCTTTCTTT
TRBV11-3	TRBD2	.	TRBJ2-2	CASSLDVTSGLGAGELFF	TGTGCCAGCAGCTTAGACGTGACTAGCGGCTTAGGAGCCGGGGAGCTGTTTTTT
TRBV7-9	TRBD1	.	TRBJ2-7	CASSLATGGPTYEQYF	TGTGCCAGCAGCTTAGCGACAGGGGGGCCCACCTACGAGCAGTACTTC
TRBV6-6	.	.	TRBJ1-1	CASSYSTYREAFF	TGTGCCAGCAGTTACTCGACTTACAGGGAAGCTTTCTTT
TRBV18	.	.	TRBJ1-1	CASSPPDSWAGAFF	TGTGCCAGCTCACCACCGGACAGCTGGGCGGGAGCTTTCTTT
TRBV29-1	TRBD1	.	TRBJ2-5	CSVDGMTGDWETQYF	TGCAGCGTTGACGGTATGACAGGGGACTGGGAGACCCAGTACTTC
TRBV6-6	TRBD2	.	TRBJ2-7	CASSYSRTSGAYEQYF	TGTGCCAGCAGTTACTCCCGGACTAGCGGTGCCTACGAGCAGTACTTC
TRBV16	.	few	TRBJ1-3	CASSPGRGDTIYF	TGTGCCAGCAGCCCGGGACGGGGAGACACCATATATTTT
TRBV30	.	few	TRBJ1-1	CAWSTWTEAFF	TGTGCCTGGAGTACTTGGACTGAAGCTTTCTTT
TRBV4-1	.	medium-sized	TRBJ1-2	CASSQDSRYGYTF	TGCGCCAGCAGCCAAGACAGTCGGTATGGCTACACCTTC
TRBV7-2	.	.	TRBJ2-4	CASRSPSESGNIQYF	TGTGCCAGCAGATCACCATCGGAGTCGGGAAACATTCAGTACTTC
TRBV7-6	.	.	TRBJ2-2	CASSSQRGTGELFF	TGTGCCAGCAGCTCTCAACGTGGCACCGGGGAGCTGTTTTTT
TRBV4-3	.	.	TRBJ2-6	CASSQARGSGANVLTF	TGCGCCAGCAGCCAAGCCCGCGGTTCTGGGGCCAACGTCCTGACTTTC
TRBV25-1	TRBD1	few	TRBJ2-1	CASSDEGATSYNEQFF	TGTGCCAGCAGTGATGAGGGGGCCACCTCCTACAATGAGCAGTTCTTC
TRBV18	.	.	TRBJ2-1	CASSLGTGGGEQFF	TGTGCCAGCTCTCTCGGGACAGGCGGGGGTGAGCAGTTCTTC
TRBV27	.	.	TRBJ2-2	CASRDWTYTGELFF	TGTGCCAGCAGGGATTGGACGTACACCGGGGAGCTGTTTTTT
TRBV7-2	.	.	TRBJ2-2	CASSLGGAPSGGELFF	TGTGCCAGCAGCTTAGGAGGGGCCCCCTCCGGGGGGGAGCTGTTTTTT
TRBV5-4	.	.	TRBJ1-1	CASSLDVGEAFF	TGTGCCAGCAGCTTGGATGTAGGAGAAGCTTTCTTT
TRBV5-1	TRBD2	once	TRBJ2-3	CASCQAGGGTDTQYF	TGCGCCAGCTGCCAAGCGGGAGGGGGAACAGATACGCAGTATTTT
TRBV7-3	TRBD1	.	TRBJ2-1	CASSPQGSHTNEQFF	TGTGCCAGCAGCCCACAGGGGTCCCACACCAATGAGCAGTTCTTC
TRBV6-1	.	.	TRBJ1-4	CASSEVIGGRNEKLFF	TGTGCCAGCAGTGAAGTAATCGGCGGGCGGAATGAAAAACTGTTTTTT